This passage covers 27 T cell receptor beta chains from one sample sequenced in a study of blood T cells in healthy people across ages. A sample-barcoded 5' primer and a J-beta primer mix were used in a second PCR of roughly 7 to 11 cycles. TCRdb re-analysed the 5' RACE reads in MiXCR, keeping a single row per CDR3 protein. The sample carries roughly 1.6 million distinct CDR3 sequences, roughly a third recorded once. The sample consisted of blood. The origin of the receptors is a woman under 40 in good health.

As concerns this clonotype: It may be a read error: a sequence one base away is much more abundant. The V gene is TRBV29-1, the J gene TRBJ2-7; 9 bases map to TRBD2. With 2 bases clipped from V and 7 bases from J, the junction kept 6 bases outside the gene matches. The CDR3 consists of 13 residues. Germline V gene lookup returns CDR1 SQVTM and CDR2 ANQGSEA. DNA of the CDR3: TGCAGCGTTGAAAGCGGGAGGATGTGGGAGCAGTACTTC. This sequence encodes CSVESGRMWEQYF.

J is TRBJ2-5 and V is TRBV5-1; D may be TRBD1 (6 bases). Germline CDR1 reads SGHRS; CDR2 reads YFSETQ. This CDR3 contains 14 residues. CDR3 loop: CISSSTGPGETQYF. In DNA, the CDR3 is TGCATCAGCAGCTCAACAGGGCCGGGGGAGACCCAGTACTTC.

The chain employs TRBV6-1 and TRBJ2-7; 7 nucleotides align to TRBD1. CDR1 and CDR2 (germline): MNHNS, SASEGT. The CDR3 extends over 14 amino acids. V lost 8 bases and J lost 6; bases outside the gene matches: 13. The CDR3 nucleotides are TGTGCCAGCCAGCCCTACTTAGACAGGGCCGAGCAGTACTTC. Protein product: CASQPYLDRAEQYF.

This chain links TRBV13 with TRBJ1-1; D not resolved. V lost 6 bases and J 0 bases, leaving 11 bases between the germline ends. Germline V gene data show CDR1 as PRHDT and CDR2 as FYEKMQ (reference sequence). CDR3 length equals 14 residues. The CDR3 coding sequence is TGTGCCAGCAGTCGCTTTGGCTTGAACACTGAAGCTTTCTTT. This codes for CASSRFGLNTEAFF.

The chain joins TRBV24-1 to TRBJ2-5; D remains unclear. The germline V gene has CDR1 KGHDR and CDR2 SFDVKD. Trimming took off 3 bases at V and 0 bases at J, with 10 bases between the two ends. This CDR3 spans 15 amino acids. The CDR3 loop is CATSDPSEDQETQYF. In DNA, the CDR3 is TGTGCCACCAGTGATCCCTCTGAGGACCAAGAGACCCAGTACTTC.

CDR3 nucleotides: TGTGCCAGCAGTGCGGGACTAGCGGGCGTTATATCCTACGAGCAGTACTTC. It is translated as CASSAGLAGVISYEQYF. The chain joins TRBV27 to TRBJ2-7; the match to TRBD2 covers 12 bases. The germline gives CDR1 MNHEY, CDR2 SMNVEV (reference sequence). The length of the CDR3 is 17 residues. Losses at the gene ends were 5 bases for V and 1 base for J; bases not matched to a gene: 9.

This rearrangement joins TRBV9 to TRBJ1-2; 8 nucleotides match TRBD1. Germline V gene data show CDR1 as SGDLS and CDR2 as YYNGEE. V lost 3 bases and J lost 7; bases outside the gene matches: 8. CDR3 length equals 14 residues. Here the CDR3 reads CASSDTTGVSGYTF. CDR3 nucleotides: TGTGCCAGCAGCGATACGACAGGGGTATCTGGCTACACCTTC.

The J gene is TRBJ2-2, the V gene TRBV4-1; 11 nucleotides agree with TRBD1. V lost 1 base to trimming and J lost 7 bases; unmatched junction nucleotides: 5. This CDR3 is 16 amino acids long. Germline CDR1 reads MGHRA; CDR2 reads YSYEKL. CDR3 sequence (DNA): TGCGCCAGCAGCCAAGTCGGACAGGGGGCTGGCGGGGAGCTGTTTTTT. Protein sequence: CASSQVGQGAGGELFF.

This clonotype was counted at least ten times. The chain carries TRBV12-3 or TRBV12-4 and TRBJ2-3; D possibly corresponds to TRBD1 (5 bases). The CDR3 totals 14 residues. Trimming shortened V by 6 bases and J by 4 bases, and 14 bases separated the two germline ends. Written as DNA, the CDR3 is TGTGCCAGCAGCCCCATAAGGGGTTCAGATACGCAGTATTTT. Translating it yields CASSPIRGSDTQYF.

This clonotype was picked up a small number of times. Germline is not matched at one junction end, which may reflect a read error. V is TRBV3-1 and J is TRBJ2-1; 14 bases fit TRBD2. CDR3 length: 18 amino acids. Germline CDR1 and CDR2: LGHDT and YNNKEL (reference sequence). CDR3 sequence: CANSQSGLAGGGYNEQFF. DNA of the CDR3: TGTGCCAACAGCCAGAGCGGACTAGCGGGGGGCGGCTACAATGAGCAGTTCTTC.

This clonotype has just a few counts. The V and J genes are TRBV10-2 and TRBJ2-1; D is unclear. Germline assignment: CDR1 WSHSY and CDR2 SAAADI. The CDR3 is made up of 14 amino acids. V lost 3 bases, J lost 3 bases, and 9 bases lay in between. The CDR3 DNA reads TGCGCCAGCAGTGATTTACTCGGCTACAATGAGCAGTTCTTC. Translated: CASSDLLGYNEQFF.

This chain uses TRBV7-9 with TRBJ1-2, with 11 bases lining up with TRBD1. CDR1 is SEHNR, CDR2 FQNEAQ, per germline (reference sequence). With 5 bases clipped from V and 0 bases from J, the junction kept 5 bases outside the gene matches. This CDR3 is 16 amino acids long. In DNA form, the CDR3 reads TGTGCCAGCAGCCCTGGGGGACAGGGGGCTAACTATGGCTACACCTTC. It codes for CASSPGGQGANYGYTF. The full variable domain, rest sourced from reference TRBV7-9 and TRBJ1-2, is DTGVSQNPRHKITKRGQNVTFRCDPISEHNRLYWYRQTLGQGPEFLTYFQNEAQLEKSRLLSDRFSAERPKGSFSTLEIQRTEQGDSAMYLCASSPGGQGANYGYTFGSGTRLTVV.

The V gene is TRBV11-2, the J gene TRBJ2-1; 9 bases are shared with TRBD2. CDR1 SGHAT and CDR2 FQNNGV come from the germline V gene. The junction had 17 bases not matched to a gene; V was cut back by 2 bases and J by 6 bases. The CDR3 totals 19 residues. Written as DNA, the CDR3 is TGTGCCAGCAGCTTACTTGTCGGTGAGCTAGCGGGATTCCCCAATGAGCAGTTCTTC. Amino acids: CASSLLVGELAGFPNEQFF.

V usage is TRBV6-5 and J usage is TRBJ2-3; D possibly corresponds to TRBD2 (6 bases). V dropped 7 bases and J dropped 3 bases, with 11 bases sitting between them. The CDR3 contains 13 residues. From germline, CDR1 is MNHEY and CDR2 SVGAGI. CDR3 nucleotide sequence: TGTGCCAGCAATAGCGGAAGAACAGATACGCAGTATTTT. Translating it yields CASNSGRTDTQYF.

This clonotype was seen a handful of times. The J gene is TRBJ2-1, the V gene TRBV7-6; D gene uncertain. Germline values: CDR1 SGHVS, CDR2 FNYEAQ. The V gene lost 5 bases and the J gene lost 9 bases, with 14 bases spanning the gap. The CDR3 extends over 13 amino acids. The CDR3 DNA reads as TGTGCCAGCAGCCCGGCCCAATCGGGTGAGCAGTTCTTC. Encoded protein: CASSPAQSGEQFF.

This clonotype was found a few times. CDR3 nucleotide sequence: TGCGCCAGCAGCCTAGAGCTGGGACATTTACAAGAGACCCAGTACTTC. It translates to CASSLELGHLQETQYF. The chain couples TRBV4-1 to TRBJ2-5; possibly TRBD1 for D (6 bases). V lost 4 bases to trimming and J lost 2 bases, with 17 bases between them. This CDR3 contains 16 residues. The germline V gene has CDR1 MGHRA and CDR2 YSYEKL.

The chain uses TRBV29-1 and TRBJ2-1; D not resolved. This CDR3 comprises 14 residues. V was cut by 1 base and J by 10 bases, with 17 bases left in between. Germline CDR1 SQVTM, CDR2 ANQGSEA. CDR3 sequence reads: CSVEGEDSPREQFF. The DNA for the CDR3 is TGCAGCGTTGAAGGTGAAGACTCCCCGAGGGAGCAGTTCTTC.

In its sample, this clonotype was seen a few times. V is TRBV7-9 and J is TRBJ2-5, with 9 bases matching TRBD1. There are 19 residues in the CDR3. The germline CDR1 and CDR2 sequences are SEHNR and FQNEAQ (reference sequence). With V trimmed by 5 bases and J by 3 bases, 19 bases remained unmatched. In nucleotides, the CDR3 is TGTGCCAGCAGCGCTCGCCGGGACAGGGCGGGTGTTGGTAAAGAGACCCAGTACTTC. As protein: CASSARRDRAGVGKETQYF.

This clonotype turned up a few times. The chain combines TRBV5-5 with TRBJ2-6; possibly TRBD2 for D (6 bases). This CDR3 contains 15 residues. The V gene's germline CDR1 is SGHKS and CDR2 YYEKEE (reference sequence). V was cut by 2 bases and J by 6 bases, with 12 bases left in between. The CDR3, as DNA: TGTGCCAGCAGCTTTGGGACTGCTATGGCCAACGTCCTGACTTTC. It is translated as CASSFGTAMANVLTF. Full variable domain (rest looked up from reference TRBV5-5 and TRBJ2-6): DAGVTQSPTHLIKTRGQQVTLRCSPISGHKSVSWYQQVLGQGPQFIFQYYEKEERGRGNFPDRFSARQFPNYSSELNVNALLLGDSALYLCASSFGTAMANVLTFGAGSRLTVL.

CDR3: CASSEAVGAAVETQYF. DNA for the CDR3: TGTGCCAGCAGCGAGGCGGTCGGGGCGGCCGTGGAGACCCAGTACTTC. The chain couples TRBV9 to TRBJ2-5, with D tentatively TRBD1 or TRBD2 (5 bases each). Germline CDR1 is SGDLS and CDR2 is YYNGEE. Between the trimmed V and J ends, which lost 3 bases and 5 bases, there was a span of 20 bases. This CDR3 contains 16 residues.

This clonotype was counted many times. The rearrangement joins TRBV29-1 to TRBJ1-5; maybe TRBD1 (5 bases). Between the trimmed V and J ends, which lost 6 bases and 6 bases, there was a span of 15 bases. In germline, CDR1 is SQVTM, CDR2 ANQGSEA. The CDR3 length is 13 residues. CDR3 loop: CSVDTGSGQPQHF. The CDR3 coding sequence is TGCAGCGTGGACACAGGATCAGGTCAGCCCCAGCATTTT.

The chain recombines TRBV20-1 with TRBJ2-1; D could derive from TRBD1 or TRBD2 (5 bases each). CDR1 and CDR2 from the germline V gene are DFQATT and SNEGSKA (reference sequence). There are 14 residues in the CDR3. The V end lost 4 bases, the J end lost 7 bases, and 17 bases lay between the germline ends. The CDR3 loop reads CSANRGHNQNEQFF. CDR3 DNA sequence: TGCAGTGCTAACCGGGGCCACAATCAGAATGAGCAGTTCTTC.

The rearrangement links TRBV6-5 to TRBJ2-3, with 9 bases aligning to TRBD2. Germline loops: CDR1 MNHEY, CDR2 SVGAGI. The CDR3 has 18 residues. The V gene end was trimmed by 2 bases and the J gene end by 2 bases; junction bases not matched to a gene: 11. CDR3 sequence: CASSYPCERGAFTDTQYF. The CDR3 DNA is TGTGCCAGCAGTTACCCATGCGAGCGGGGGGCTTTCACAGATACGCAGTATTTT.

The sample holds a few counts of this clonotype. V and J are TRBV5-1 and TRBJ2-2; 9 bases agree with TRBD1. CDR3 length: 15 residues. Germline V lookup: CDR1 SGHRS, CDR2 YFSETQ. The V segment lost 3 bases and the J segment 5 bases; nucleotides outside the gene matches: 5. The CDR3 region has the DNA TGCGCCAGCAGCTCGGGACAGGGAGGTACCGGGGAGCTGTTTTTT. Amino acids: CASSSGQGGTGELFF. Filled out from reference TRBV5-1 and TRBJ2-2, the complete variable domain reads KAGVTQTPRYLIKTRGQQVTLSCSPISGHRSVSWYQQTPGQGLQFLFEYFSETQRNKGNFPGRFSGRQFSNSRSEMNVSTLELGDSALYLCASSSGQGGTGELFFGEGSRLTVL.

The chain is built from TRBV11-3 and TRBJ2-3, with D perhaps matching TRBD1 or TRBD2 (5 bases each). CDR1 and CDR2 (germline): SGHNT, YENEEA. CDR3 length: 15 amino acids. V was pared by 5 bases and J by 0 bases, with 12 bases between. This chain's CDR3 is CASSTDRDSTDTQYF. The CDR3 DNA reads TGTGCCAGCAGCACGGATCGGGACAGCACAGATACGCAGTATTTT. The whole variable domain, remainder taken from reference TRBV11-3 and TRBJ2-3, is EAGVVQSPRYKIIEKKQPVAFWCNPISGHNTLYWYLQNLGQGPELLIRYENEEAVDDSQLPKDRFSAERLKGVDSTLKIQPAELGDSAVYLCASSTDRDSTDTQYFGPGTRLTVL.

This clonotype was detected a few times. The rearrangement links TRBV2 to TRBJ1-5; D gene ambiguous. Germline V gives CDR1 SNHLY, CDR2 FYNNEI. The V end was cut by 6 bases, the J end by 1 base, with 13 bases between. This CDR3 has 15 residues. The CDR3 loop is CASRPEGMSNQPQHF. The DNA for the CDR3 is TGTGCCAGCAGACCGGAGGGAATGAGCAATCAGCCCCAGCATTTT.

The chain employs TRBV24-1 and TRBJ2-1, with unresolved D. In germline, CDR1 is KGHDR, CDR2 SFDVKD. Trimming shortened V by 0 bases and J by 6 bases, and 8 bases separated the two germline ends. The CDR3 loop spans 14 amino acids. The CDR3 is CATSDLTDSNEQFF. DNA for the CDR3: TGTGCCACCAGTGATTTGACCGATAGCAATGAGCAGTTCTTC.